This TCR beta chain was sequenced in a study of T cells in Graves' hyperthyroidism and ophthalmopathy. TCR beta CDR3 regions were amplified from RNA transcripts. Using the HTBI primer set, a first-round RT-PCR was run on the TCR CDR3. TCRdb analysed the multiplex PCR reads with MiXCR anew, one entry per CDR3 protein. This sample has some 460,000 distinct CDR3 sequences, with 15% to 19% found just once. This clonotype was counted ten times or more. V lost 6 bases and J 4 bases, leaving 8 bases between the germline ends. The CDR3 has 12 residues. Germline CDR1 SEHNR, CDR2 FQNEAQ (reference sequence). The J gene is TRBJ2-3, the V gene TRBV7-9, with D unresolved. The source of this sequence is a woman between 18 and 30 years old with Graves' hyperthyroidism. Sequenced material: blood. The CDR3: CASSSLPDTQYF. The CDR3 nucleotides are TGTGCCAGCAGTAGTCTACCAGATACGCAGTATTTT.